These 25 T cell receptor beta chains were all obtained from the same sample, sequenced in a study of blood T cell repertoires in COVID-19. Sequenced by immunoSEQ multiplex PCR; TCRdb stores in-frame clones only, minus some. The sample records about 180,000 clones, around 86% being singletons. The sample comprised PBMCs or T cells enriched from blood (not recorded which). Receptors were obtained from a woman aged 25 to 39 who had recovered from COVID-19.

The chain has TRBV27 and TRBJ2-7; 8 bases are shared with TRBD1. There are 14 residues in the CDR3. Trimming at V came to 2 bases and at J to 7 bases, leaving 7 bases not matched to a gene. Looked up from germline, CDR1 is MNHEY and CDR2 is SMNVEV (reference sequence). The CDR3 protein is CASSLRGQGGEQYF. In DNA, the CDR3 is TGTGCCAGCAGTTTACGCGGACAGGGCGGTGAGCAGTACTTC.

V gene TRBV24-1 combines with J gene TRBJ2-3, with 12 bases fitting TRBD2. The V gene end was trimmed by 4 bases and the J gene end by 3 bases; junction bases not matched to a gene: 4. The CDR3 has 16 residues. Germline lookup yields CDR1 KGHDR and CDR2 SFDVKD. In DNA form, the CDR3 reads TGTGCCACCAGTGAGCGACTAGCGGGAGATACAGATACGCAGTATTTT. Protein: CATSERLAGDTDTQYF.

Here the CDR3 reads CASSYKAGGEGHTDTQYF. The CDR3 nucleotides are TGTGCCAGCAGTTATAAGGCAGGGGGCGAAGGTCACACAGATACGCAGTATTTT. The rearrangement links TRBV6-2 or TRBV6-3 to TRBJ2-3; 8 bases are a match to TRBD1. The CDR3 is 18 residues long. The V segment lost 3 bases and the J segment 2 bases; nucleotides outside the gene matches: 13. CDR1 is MNHEY and CDR2 is SVGEGT in the germline V gene.

The chain employs TRBV18 and TRBJ1-1, with D possibly TRBD1 on 5 matching bases. The germline V and J ends were trimmed by 2 bases and 2 bases, with 9 bases remaining between them. This CDR3 comprises 14 residues. Germline V gene lookup returns CDR1 KGHSH and CDR2 LQKENI. The CDR3 protein is CASSPSGVNTEAFF. The CDR3 DNA reads as TGTGCCAGCTCACCATCGGGGGTAAACACTGAAGCTTTCTTT.

The chain recombines TRBV7-8 with TRBJ1-1; 9 bases align to TRBD1. Unmatched junction bases numbered 14, after V lost 6 bases and J lost 3 bases. This CDR3 comprises 17 residues. Germline V gene data show CDR1 as SGHVS and CDR2 as FQNEAQ. The DNA for the CDR3 is TGTGCCAGCAGACCGGGGACAGGGAAGTGGGGGTACACTGAAGCTTTCTTT. It codes for CASRPGTGKWGYTEAFF.

The chain is built from TRBV5-5 and TRBJ2-7; 8 bases are shared with TRBD2. CDR1 and CDR2 (germline): SGHKS, YYEKEE (reference sequence). The CDR3 length is 19 residues. V dropped 0 bases and J dropped 4; count of bases not matched to a gene: 18. The CDR3 loop reads CASSLALREALGSWYEQYF. As DNA, the CDR3 is TGTGCCAGCAGCTTGGCCTTGCGGGAGGCCCTCGGGAGCTGGTACGAGCAGTACTTC.

The gene calls are TRBV7-9 and TRBJ1-6; a possible D gene is TRBD1 (6 bases). Trimming pared 4 bases from V and 3 bases from J, leaving 13 bases between. The CDR3 contains 16 residues. Germline loops: CDR1 SEHNR, CDR2 FQNEAQ (reference sequence). The CDR3 region is CASSSQGLGYNSPLHF. The CDR3 DNA follows: TGTGCCAGCAGCTCACAGGGTTTAGGCTATAATTCACCCCTCCACTTT.

The rearrangement links TRBV19 to TRBJ2-1; D perhaps matches TRBD2 (5 bases). Trimming removed 1 base from V and 4 bases from J, with 11 bases in between. This CDR3 region has 15 residues. Per germline, CDR1 LNHDA and CDR2 SQIVND (reference sequence). CDR3 nucleotides: TGTGCCAGTAGTATAGGATGGACTCGATACAATGAGCAGTTCTTC. Translated: CASSIGWTRYNEQFF.

This clone is medium-sized. The V and J genes are TRBV19 and TRBJ2-5; 10 bases match TRBD1. This CDR3 region has 15 residues. In germline, CDR1 is LNHDA, CDR2 SQIVND (reference sequence). Trimming took 5 bases from V and 5 from J; bases not matched to a gene: 8. The CDR3 bases are TGTGCCAGTAGTGCCGGGACAGGGGTCCCCGAGACCCAGTACTTC. As protein: CASSAGTGVPETQYF.

V usage is TRBV11-2 and J usage is TRBJ1-1; D gene unclear. CDR1 is SGHAT, CDR2 FQNNGV, per germline. Trimming shortened V by 4 bases and J by 9 bases, and 18 bases separated the two germline ends. The CDR3 has 14 residues. The CDR3 region is CASSSFGINDKAFF. In nucleotides, the CDR3 is TGTGCCAGCAGCTCATTTGGAATAAACGACAAAGCTTTCTTT.

The CDR3 is CAISAPTSGGGGQYF. The CDR3 DNA follows: TGTGCCATCAGTGCCCCAACTAGCGGGGGAGGCGGGCAGTATTTT. This chain joins TRBV10-3 and TRBJ2-3; 11 bases match TRBD2. CDR3 length: 15 amino acids. The V and J ends lost 4 bases and 11 bases, in that order; junction bases with no gene match: 11. The V gene's germline CDR1 is ENHRY and CDR2 SYGVKD.

The V gene is TRBV7-9, the J gene TRBJ2-7, with TRBD2 as a possible D gene (5 bases). The V end was cut by 8 bases, the J end by 3 bases, with 17 bases between. From germline, CDR1 is SEHNR and CDR2 FQNEAQ (reference sequence). The CDR3 is 14 amino acids. The CDR3 is CASQKRASVYEQYF. CDR3 nucleotides: TGTGCCAGCCAAAAGAGGGCGTCCGTCTACGAGCAGTACTTC.

The V gene is TRBV2, the J gene TRBJ1-5; a possible D gene is TRBD1 (5 bases). The germline V gene encodes CDR1 SNHLY and CDR2 FYNNEI. V was shortened by 8 bases and J by 5 bases, with 16 bases between the two germline ends. The CDR3 has 14 residues. The CDR3 coding sequence is TGTGCCAGCGCGAGTCCAGGGTCGCATCAGCCCCAGCATTTT. Translated: CASASPGSHQPQHF.

This chain links TRBV6-5 with TRBJ2-7; D may be TRBD2 (5 bases). Trimming removed 0 bases at V and 6 bases at J, with 6 bases between. The length of the CDR3 is 12 residues. Germline V lookup: CDR1 MNHEY, CDR2 SVGAGI. CDR3 sequence: CASSYSGGEQYF. The CDR3 DNA sequence: TGTGCCAGCAGTTACTCAGGAGGCGAGCAGTACTTC.

The chain uses TRBV27 and TRBJ2-3; 7 bases are a match to TRBD2. The CDR3 totals 19 residues. J was trimmed by 0 bases and V by 4 bases; bases with no gene match: 16. CDR1 is MNHEY, CDR2 SMNVEV, per germline (reference sequence). The CDR3 bases are TGTGCCAGCAGTTCCTCACTAGCGCCCACCTTAATTAGCACAGATACGCAGTATTTT. This encodes CASSSSLAPTLISTDTQYF.

The chain has TRBV7-3 and TRBJ1-1; D ambiguous. The ends were cut back, 5 bases at V and 1 base at J, with 11 bases in the middle. CDR3 length: 14 amino acids. CDR1 and CDR2 from the germline V gene are SGHTA and FQGTGA. DNA of the CDR3: TGTGCCAGCAGCCCAACGCGGGGGAACACTGAAGCTTTCTTT. Translated, it gives CASSPTRGNTEAFF.

The chain combines TRBV6-7 with TRBJ1-4; unclear D gene. TRBV6-7 is classed as an ORF, of uncertain function. The V and J ends lost 2 bases and 0 bases respectively, with 7 bases between them. This CDR3 has 15 amino acids. In DNA form, the CDR3 reads TGTGCCAGCAGTTACCCGCCAGCAACTAATGAAAAACTGTTTTTT. Amino acid sequence: CASSYPPATNEKLFF.

The CDR3 DNA follows: TGTGCCTGGAGTCGACAGGGGAGGACAGATACGCAGTATTTT. The encoded protein is CAWSRQGRTDTQYF. The chain recombines TRBV30 with TRBJ2-3; TRBD1 aligns across 8 bases. Trimming cost V 2 bases and J 3 bases; bases outside gene matches: 4. The germline V gene has CDR1 GTSNPN and CDR2 SVGIG (reference sequence). This CDR3 region has 14 residues.

The chain carries TRBV15 and TRBJ2-7, with D uncertain. The germline V gene encodes CDR1 LNHNV and CDR2 YYDKDF (reference sequence). CDR3 length: 13 amino acids. V was pared by 0 bases and J by 1 base, with 4 bases between. CDR3: CATSRDRSYEQYF. The DNA for the CDR3 is TGTGCCACCAGCAGAGATCGGTCCTACGAGCAGTACTTC.

The V gene is TRBV27, the J gene TRBJ2-1, with TRBD2 matching 8 bases. Losses at the gene ends were 5 bases for V and 16 bases for J; bases not matched to a gene: 10. The CDR3 sequence is 12 residues long. The germline CDR1 and CDR2 sequences are MNHEY and SMNVEV (reference sequence). CDR3 coding DNA: TGTGCCAGCAGTCTCCTCGGACTAGCCCTATTCTTC. This gives the protein CASSLLGLALFF.

This rearrangement joins TRBV5-4 to TRBJ2-5; TRBD2 matches 10 bases. The germline CDR1 and CDR2 sequences are SGHNT and YYREEE (reference sequence). V was clipped by 2 bases and J by 4 bases; unmatched bases: 11. The CDR3 sequence is 17 residues long. CDR3 DNA: TGTGCCAGCAGCTTAGGGGGACTAGCGATAAATGGAGAGACCCAGTACTTC. This codes for CASSLGGLAINGETQYF.

The rearrangement uses TRBV25-1 and TRBJ1-1, with D uncertain. Germline V gene sequence: CDR1 MGHDK, CDR2 SYGVNS. Trimming cost V 7 bases and J 7 bases, with 13 bases left between them. The CDR3 is 12 amino acids. The DNA for the CDR3 is TGTGCCAGCACGGAAGGAAGAGGTGAAGCTTTCTTT. Encoded protein: CASTEGRGEAFF.

Worth noting for this clone: Germline is not matched at one junction end, which may reflect a read error. The gene calls are TRBV2 and TRBJ2-3, with TRBD2 matching 9 bases. In germline, CDR1 is SNHLY, CDR2 FYNNEI. This CDR3 spans 15 amino acids. The CDR3 sequence is CASGQLAGSTDTQCF. The CDR3 nucleotides are TGTGCCAGCGGCCAACTAGCGGGTAGCACAGATACGCAGTGTTTT. The full variable domain, completed using reference TRBV2 and TRBJ2-3, is EPEVTQTPSHQVTQMGQEVILRCVPISNHLYFYWYRQILGQKVEFLVSFYNNEISEKSEIFDDQFSVERPDGSNFTLKIRSTKLEDSAMYFCASGQLAGSTDTQCFGPGTRLTVL.

The genes are TRBV7-3 and TRBJ2-5; D is possibly TRBD2 (6 bases). Germline values: CDR1 SGHTA, CDR2 FQGTGA. The germline V and J ends were trimmed by 5 bases and 5 bases, with 12 bases remaining between them. The CDR3 runs 13 residues. CDR3 amino acids: CASSQGLQETQYF. The CDR3 DNA sequence: TGTGCCAGCAGCCAGGGACTCCAGGAGACCCAGTACTTC.

The table lists this clone with a count of one. The rearrangement joins TRBV27 to TRBJ1-6, with 8 bases fitting TRBD1. Trimming took 10 bases from V and 7 from J; bases not matched to a gene: 9. Germline V lookup: CDR1 MNHEY, CDR2 SMNVEV (reference sequence). The CDR3 length is 14 residues. CDR3 DNA sequence: TGTGCCACCTCCAGGGGGCAGAACAATTCACCCCTCCACTTT. Translation: CATSRGQNNSPLHF.